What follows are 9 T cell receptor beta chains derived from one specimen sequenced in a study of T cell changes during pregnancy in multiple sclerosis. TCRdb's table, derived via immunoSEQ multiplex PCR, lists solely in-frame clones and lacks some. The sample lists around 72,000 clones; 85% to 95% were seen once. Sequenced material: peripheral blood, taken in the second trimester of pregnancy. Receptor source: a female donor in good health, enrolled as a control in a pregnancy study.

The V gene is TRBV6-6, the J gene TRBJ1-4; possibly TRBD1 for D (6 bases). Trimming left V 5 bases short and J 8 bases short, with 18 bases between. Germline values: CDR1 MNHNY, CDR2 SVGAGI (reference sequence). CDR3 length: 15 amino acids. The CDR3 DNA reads TGTGCCAGCAGTCCCACGACAGGAACATTAGAAAAACTGTTTTTT. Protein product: CASSPTTGTLEKLFF.

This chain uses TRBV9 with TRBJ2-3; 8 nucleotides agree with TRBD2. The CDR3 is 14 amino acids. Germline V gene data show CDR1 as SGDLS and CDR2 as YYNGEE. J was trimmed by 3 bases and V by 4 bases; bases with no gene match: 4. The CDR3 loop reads CASSPGGGTDTQYF. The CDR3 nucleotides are TGTGCCAGCAGCCCGGGCGGGGGGACAGATACGCAGTATTTT.

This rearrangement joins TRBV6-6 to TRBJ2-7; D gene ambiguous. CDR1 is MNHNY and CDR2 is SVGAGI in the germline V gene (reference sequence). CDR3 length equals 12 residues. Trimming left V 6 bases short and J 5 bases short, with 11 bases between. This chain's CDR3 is CASSRPRNEQYF. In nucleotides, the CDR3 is TGTGCCAGCAGCCGACCTAGGAACGAGCAGTACTTC.

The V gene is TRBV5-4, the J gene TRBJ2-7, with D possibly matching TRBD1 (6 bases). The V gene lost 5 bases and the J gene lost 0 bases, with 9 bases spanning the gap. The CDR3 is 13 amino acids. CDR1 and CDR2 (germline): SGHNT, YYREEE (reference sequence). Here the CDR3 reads CASSTGSSYEQYF. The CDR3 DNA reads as TGTGCCAGCAGTACAGGGAGCTCCTACGAGCAGTACTTC.

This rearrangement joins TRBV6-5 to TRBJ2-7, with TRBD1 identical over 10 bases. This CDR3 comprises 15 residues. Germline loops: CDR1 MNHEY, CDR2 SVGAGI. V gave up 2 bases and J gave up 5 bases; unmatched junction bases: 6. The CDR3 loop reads CASSYGTGVSNEQYF. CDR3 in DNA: TGTGCCAGCAGTTACGGGACAGGGGTGTCTAACGAGCAGTACTTC.

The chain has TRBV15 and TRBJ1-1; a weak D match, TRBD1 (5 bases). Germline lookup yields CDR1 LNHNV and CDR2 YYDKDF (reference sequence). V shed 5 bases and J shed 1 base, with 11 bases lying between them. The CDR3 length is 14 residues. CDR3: CATSRDLGNTEAFF. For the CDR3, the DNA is TGTGCCACCAGCCGGGACTTGGGGAACACTGAAGCTTTCTTT. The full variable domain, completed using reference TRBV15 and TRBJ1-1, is DAMVIQNPRYQVTQFGKPVTLSCSQTLNHNVMYWYQQKSSQAPKLLFHYYDKDFNNEADTPDNFQSRRPNTSFCFLDIRSPGLGDTAMYLCATSRDLGNTEAFFGQGTRLTVV.

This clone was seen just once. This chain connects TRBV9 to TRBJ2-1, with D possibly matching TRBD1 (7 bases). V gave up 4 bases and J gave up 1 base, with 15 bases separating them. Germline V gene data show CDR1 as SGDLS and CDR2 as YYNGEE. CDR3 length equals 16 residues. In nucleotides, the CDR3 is TGTGCCAGCAGCTCCAGGGGGGAGCGGTCCTACAATGAGCAGTTCTTC. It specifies CASSSRGERSYNEQFF.

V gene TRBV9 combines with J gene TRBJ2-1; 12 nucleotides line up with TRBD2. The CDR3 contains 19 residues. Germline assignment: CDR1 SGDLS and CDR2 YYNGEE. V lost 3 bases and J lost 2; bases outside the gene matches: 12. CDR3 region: CASSAWETSGGGAYNEQFF. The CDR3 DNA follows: TGTGCCAGCAGCGCGTGGGAGACTAGCGGGGGAGGCGCCTACAATGAGCAGTTCTTC.

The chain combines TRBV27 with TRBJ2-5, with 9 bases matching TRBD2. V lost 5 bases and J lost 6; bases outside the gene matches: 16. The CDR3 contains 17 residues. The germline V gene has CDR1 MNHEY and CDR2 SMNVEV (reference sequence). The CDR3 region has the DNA TGTGCCAGCAGTCCACCCCGGGTAGCGGGGGTAAGAAAGACCCAGTACTTC. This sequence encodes CASSPPRVAGVRKTQYF.